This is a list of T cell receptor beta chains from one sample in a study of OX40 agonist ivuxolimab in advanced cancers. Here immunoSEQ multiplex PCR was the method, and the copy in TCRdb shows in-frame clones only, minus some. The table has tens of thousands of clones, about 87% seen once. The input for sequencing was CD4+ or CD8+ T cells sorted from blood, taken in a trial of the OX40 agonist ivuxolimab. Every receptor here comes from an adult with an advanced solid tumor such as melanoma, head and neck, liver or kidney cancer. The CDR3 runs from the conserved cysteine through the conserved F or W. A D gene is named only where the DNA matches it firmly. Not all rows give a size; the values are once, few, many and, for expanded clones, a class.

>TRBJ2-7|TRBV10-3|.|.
CATRTQGGKGRYEQYF
TGTGCCACCCGTACACAGGGCGGCAAGGGACGATACGAGCAGTACTTC
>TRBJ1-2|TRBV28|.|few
CASVRTGVYGYTF
TGTGCCAGCGTCCGAACAGGCGTCTATGGCTACACCTTC
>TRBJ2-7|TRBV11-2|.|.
CASSRIDTDYEQYF
TGTGCCAGCAGCCGTATCGACACGGACTACGAGCAGTACTTC
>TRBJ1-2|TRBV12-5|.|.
CASGLVVMGGSIGYTF
TGTGCTAGTGGTTTGGTAGTAATGGGGGGATCTATTGGCTACACCTTC
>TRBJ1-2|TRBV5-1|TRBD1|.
CASSSDRLGYTF
TGCGCCAGCAGCTCGGACAGGCTTGGCTACACCTTC
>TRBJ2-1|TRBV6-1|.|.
CASKNFRSYNEQFF
TGTGCCAGCAAGAACTTCCGCTCCTACAATGAGCAGTTCTTC
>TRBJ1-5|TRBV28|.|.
CASSLAERGWPQHF
TGTGCCAGCAGTTTAGCTGAGAGGGGCTGGCCCCAGCATTTT
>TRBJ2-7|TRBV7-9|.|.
CASSLSTGNEQYF
TGTGCCAGCAGCTTATCCACAGGGAACGAGCAGTACTTC
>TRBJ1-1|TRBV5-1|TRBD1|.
CASSTDRGLNTEAFF
TGCGCCAGCAGCACGGACAGGGGGCTGAACACTGAAGCTTTCTTT
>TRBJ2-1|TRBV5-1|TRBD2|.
CASSLGVGLALNEQFF
TGCGCCAGCAGCTTGGGGGTGGGACTAGCCCTCAATGAGCAGTTCTTC
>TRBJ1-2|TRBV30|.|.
CAWSVQLGPRFNYGYTF
TGTGCCTGGAGTGTACAACTGGGACCGAGATTCAACTATGGCTACACCTTC
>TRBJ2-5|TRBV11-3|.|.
CASSFPQGFGETQYF
TGTGCCAGCAGCTTCCCTCAGGGTTTCGGGGAGACCCAGTACTTC
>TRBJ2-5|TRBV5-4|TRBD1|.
CASSLVSGGRGETQYF
TGTGCCAGCAGCTTGGTGTCAGGGGGCCGCGGGGAGACCCAGTACTTC
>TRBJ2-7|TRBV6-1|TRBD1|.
CASSVLGQGVYEQYF
TGTGCCAGCAGCGTTCTGGGACAGGGGGTTTACGAGCAGTACTTC
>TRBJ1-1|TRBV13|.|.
CASSLQVNTEAFF
TGTGCCAGCAGCCTACAGGTGAACACTGAAGCTTTCTTT
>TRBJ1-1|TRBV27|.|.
CASRQGQAAEAFF
TGTGCCAGCAGGCAGGGACAAGCGGCTGAAGCTTTCTTT
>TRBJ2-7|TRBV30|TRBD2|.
CAWSALGLGGEQYF
TGTGCCTGGAGTGCTCTGGGACTAGGAGGCGAGCAGTACTTC
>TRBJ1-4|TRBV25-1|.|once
CASSESGVGSGEKLFF
TGTGCCAGCAGTGAATCGGGGGTGGGGTCGGGTGAAAAACTGTTTTTT
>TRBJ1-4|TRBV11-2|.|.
CASSSLANEKLFF
TGTGCCAGCAGCTCCTTAGCGAACGAAAAACTGTTTTTT
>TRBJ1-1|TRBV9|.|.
CASSPKGTYPSMNTEAFF
TGTGCCAGCAGCCCAAAAGGGACATACCCCTCAATGAACACTGAAGCTTTCTTT
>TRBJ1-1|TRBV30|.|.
CAWTIPGGPAFF
TGTGCCTGGACCATTCCCGGGGGTCCAGCTTTCTTT
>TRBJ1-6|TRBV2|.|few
CASSEYGPLHF
TGTGCCAGCAGTGAGTATGGGCCCCTCCACTTT
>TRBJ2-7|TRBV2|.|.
CASRLYSYEQYF
TGTGCCAGCAGACTGTATTCCTACGAGCAGTACTTC
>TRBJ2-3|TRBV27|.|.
CASSFKRYTDTQYF
TGTGCCAGCAGTTTTAAACGGTACACAGATACGCAGTATTTT
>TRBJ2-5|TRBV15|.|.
CATSRTSWSQETQYF
TGTGCCACCAGCAGGACCTCGTGGAGCCAAGAGACCCAGTACTTC
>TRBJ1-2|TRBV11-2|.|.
CASSFRTDPGYGYTF
TGTGCCAGCAGCTTTAGGACAGACCCTGGCTATGGCTACACCTTC
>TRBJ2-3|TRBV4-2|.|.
CASSQTDTQYF
TGTGCCAGCAGCCAAACAGATACGCAGTATTTT
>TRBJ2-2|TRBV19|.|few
CASSIESGGYNTGELFF
TGTGCCAGTAGTATCGAAAGTGGCGGGTACAACACCGGGGAGCTGTTTTTT
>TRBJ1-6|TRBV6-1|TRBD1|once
CASSETGGYGSPLHF
TGTGCCAGCAGTGAAACAGGGGGCTATGGCTCACCCCTCCACTTT
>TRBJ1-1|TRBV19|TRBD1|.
CASSMPSTGGYEAFF
TGTGCCAGTAGTATGCCCTCGACAGGGGGGTATGAAGCTTTCTTT
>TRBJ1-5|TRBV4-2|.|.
CASSQGLGQPQHF
TGTGCCAGCAGCCAGGGGTTGGGGCAGCCCCAGCATTTT
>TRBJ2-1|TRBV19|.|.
CASSIGPGRSYNEQFF
TGTGCCAGTAGTATTGGTCCGGGGAGGTCCTACAATGAGCAGTTCTTC
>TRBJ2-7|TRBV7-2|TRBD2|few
CASSYSSGNSAEQYF
TGTGCCAGCAGCTACTCAAGCGGGAACTCCGCCGAGCAGTACTTC
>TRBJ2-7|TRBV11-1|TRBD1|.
CASSTPGTGQELGYEQYF
TGTGCCAGCAGCACACCAGGGACAGGACAAGAATTAGGCTACGAGCAGTACTTC
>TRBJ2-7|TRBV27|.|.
CASSLAAQRIYEQYF
TGTGCCAGCAGTCTGGCAGCACAGAGGATTTACGAGCAGTACTTC
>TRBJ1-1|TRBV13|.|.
CASSSRPHINTEAFF
TGTGCCAGCAGCTCCAGGCCCCATATTAACACTGAAGCTTTCTTT
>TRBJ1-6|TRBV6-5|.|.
CASRLGYSHNSPLHF
TGTGCCAGCAGGTTGGGGTACAGCCATAATTCACCCCTCCACTTT
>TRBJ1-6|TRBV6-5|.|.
CASSYSWTLNSPLHF
TGTGCCAGCAGTTACTCTTGGACTTTAAATTCACCCCTCCACTTT
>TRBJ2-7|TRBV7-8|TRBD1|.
CASSAIARGSSYEQYF
TGTGCCAGCAGCGCCATAGCCAGGGGGAGCTCCTACGAGCAGTACTTC
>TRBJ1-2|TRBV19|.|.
CASSIGQFYGYTF
TGTGCCAGTAGTATAGGGCAATTCTATGGCTACACCTTC